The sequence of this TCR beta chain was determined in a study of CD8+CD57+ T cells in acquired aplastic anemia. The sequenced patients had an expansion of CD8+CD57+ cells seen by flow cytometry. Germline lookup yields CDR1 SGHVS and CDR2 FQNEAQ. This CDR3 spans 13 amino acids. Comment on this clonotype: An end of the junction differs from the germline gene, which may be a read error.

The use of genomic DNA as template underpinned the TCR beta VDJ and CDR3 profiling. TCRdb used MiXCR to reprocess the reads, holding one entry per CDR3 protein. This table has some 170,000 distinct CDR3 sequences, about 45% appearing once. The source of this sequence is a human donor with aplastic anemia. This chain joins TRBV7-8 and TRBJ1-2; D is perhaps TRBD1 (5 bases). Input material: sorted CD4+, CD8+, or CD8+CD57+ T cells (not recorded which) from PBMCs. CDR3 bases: TGCGCCAGCAGCCCAGCGGGGGGCTATGGCTACACCTTC. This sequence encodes CASSPAGGYGYTF.